This TCR beta chain was retrieved from a study of blood T cell repertoires in COVID-19. How the authors handled the data: From reference gene primer amplification, estimates of nucleated cell counts were derived. Using immunoSEQ multiplex PCR, the repertoire was profiled, and TCRdb retains in-frame clones only, with some absent. The V and J calls and clone size were taken over from that table, and D and trimming were inferred from the DNA. The data contain 150,000 to 200,000 clones, about 85% of them singletons. Germline V gene lookup returns CDR1 SGHVS and CDR2 FQNEAQ. V lost 2 bases and J lost 6; bases outside the gene matches: 9. The CDR3 loop spans 18 amino acids. Seattle cases were enrolled at active infection and followed longitudinally.

Sequenced: peripheral blood. The chain is built from TRBV7-8 and TRBJ1-6; 11 bases are shared with TRBD1. The sequence was obtained from a person between 65 and 79 years old with COVID-19, enrolled during active disease. CDR3 in amino acids: CASSLLGQGAQFNSPLHF. The CDR3 DNA sequence: TGTGCCAGCAGCTTATTAGGACAGGGGGCTCAGTTTAATTCACCCCTCCACTTT.